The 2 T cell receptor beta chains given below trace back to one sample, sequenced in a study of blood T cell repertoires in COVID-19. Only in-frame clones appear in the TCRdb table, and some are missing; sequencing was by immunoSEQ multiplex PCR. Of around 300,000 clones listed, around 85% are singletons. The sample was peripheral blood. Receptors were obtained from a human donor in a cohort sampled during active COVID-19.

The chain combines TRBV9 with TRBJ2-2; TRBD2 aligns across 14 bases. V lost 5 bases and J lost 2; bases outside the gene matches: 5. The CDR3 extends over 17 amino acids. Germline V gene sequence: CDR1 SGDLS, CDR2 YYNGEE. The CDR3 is CASSVTSGGVNTGELFF. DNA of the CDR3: TGTGCCAGCAGTGTGACTAGCGGGGGGGTCAACACCGGGGAGCTGTTTTTT.

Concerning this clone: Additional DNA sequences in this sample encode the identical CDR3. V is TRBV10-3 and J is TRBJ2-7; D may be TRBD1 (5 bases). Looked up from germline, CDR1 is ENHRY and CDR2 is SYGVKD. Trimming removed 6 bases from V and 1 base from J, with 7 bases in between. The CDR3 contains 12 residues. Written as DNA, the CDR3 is TGTGCCATCAGCGACAGTTCCTACGAGCAGTACTTC. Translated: CAISDSSYEQYF.